This record looks at one T cell receptor (beta chain) sequence and its context. Time point here: baseline, week 1 (first vaccination visit). Treatment indicated: pre-vaccination baseline after standard-of-care therapy. The data stem from a study of a mutant IDH1 vaccine in newly diagnosed glioma. Study as a whole: Before enrollment, the patients had been treated with radiotherapy alone, temozolomide alone, or both together. Most of them had received both.

Clones were sequenced by immunoSEQ multiplex PCR, and TCRdb holds only the in-frame ones, with some missing. This table holds about 67,000 clones, around 83% found once. Germline trimming cut 3 bases from V and 3 bases from J; bases unmatched to any gene: 18. The CDR3 totals 20 residues. CDR1 is LGHNA, CDR2 YNFKEQ, per germline. The source of this sequence is a woman between 18 and 29 years old with glioma. Some clones in this sample may be carry-over from other donors' samples. J is TRBJ2-7 and V is TRBV4-2; 12 positions agree with TRBD2. This specimen consisted of peripheral blood mononuclear cells (PBMCs), obtained from a glioma patient treated with radiotherapy, temozolomide or both. As DNA, the CDR3 is TGTGCCAGCAGCCAGTACTCCGGGACTAGCGGGTCTCGCTTAATCTACGAGCAGTACTTC. It codes for CASSQYSGTSGSRLIYEQYF.